This T cell receptor beta chain is drawn from a study of cytomegalovirus exposure and HLA in healthy donors. Broader study findings: Roughly even sequencing depth across donors was the assumption behind the presence/absence analyses.

J was trimmed by 0 bases and V by 5 bases; bases with no gene match: 7. Looked up from germline, CDR1 is SNHLY and CDR2 is FYNNEI. This CDR3 spans 15 amino acids. A remark on this clone: The antigen is not known.

Nominal health characterized the donors when sampled, though unrecorded immune exposures were likely. The PCR had 60 Vbeta and 13 Jbeta primers. Assay used: immunoSEQ multiplex PCR; TCRdb lists only in-frame clones, some missing. The data contain roughly 180,000 clones, roughly 80% of them singletons. The gene calls are TRBV2 and TRBJ2-7, with TRBD1 identical over 7 bases. The sample comprised PBMCs. This TCR derives from a male donor in good health and CMV-seronegative. CDR3 sequence reads: CASSRQGGSSYEQYF. The CDR3, as DNA: TGTGCCAGCAGTAGACAGGGTGGGAGCTCCTACGAGCAGTACTTC.